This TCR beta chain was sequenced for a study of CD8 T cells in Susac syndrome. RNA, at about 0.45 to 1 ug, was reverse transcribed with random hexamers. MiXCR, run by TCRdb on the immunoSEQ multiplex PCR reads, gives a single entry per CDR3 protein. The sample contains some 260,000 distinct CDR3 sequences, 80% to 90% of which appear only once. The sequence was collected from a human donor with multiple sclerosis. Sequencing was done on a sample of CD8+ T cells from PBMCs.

CDR3 DNA sequence: TGTGCCAGCAGCCCCCGGGGAGGTGAGCAGTTCTTC. Translation: CASSPRGGEQFF. The V and J genes are TRBV9 and TRBJ2-1; possibly TRBD2 for D (6 bases). Germline CDR1 reads SGDLS; CDR2 reads YYNGEE. The CDR3 contains 12 residues. Trimming removed 4 bases at V and 9 bases at J, with 11 bases between.